This T cell receptor beta chain is drawn from a study of identical twins. V was clipped by 6 bases and J by 10 bases, with 19 bases between them. The CDR3 is 15 residues long. Germline V gene data show CDR1 as SEHNR and CDR2 as FQNEAQ (reference sequence). TCRdb ran MiXCR on the 5' RACE reads and lists one entry per CDR3 protein. The sample yields 300,000 to 400,000 distinct CDR3 sequences, about 12% seen once. The same sample was also used in a study of yellow fever vaccine responses in identical twins.

The sample comprised CD8+ T cells sorted from blood. V and J are TRBV7-9 and TRBJ2-6, with a possible D match to TRBD2 (5 bases). This clonotype was sampled from a woman aged 18-29 years in good health. CDR3 DNA: TGTGCCAGCAGTTACCCATTTGAGCCGGGGAACGTCCTGACTTTC. Protein: CASSYPFEPGNVLTF.